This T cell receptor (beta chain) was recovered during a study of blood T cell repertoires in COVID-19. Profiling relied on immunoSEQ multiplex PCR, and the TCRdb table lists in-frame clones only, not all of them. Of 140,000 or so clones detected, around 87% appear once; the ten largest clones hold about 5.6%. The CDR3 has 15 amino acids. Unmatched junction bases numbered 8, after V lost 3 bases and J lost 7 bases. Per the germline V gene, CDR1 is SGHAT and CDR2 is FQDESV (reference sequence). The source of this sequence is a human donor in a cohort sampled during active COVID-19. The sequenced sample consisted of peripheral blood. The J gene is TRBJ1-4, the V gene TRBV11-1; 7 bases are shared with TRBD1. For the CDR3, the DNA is TGTGCCAGCAGCTTTTCAGGGGGGACGTTTGAAAAACTGTTTTTT. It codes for CASSFSGGTFEKLFF. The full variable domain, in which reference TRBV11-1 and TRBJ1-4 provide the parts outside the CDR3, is EAEVAQSPRYKITEKSQAVAFWCDPISGHATLYWYRQILGQGPELLVQFQDESVVDDSQLPKDRFSAERLKGVDSTLKIQPAELGDSAMYLCASSFSGGTFEKLFFGSGTQLSVL.